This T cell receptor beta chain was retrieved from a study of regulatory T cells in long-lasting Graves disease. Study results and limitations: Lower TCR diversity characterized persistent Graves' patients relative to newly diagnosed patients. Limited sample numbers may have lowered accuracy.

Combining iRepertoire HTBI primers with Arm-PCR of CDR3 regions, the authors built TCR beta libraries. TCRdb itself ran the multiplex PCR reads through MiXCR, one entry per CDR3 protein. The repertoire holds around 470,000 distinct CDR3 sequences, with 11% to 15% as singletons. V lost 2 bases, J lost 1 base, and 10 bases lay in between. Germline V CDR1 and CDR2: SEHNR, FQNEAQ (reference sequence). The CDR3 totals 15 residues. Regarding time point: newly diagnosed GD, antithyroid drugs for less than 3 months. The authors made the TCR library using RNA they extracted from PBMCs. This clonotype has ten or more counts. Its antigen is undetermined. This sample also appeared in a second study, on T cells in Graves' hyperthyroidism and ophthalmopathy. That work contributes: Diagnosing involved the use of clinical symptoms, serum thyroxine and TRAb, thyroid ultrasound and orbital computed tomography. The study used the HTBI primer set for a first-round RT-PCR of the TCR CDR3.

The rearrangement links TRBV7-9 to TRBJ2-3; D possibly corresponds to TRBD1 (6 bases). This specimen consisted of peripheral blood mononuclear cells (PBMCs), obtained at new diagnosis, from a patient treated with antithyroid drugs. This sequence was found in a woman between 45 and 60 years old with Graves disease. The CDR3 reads CASSLSSGGTDTQYF. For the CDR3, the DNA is TGTGCCAGCAGCTTATCGTCAGGGGGCACAGATACGCAGTATTTT.